The T cell receptor (beta chain) under discussion was sequenced for a study of cytomegalovirus exposure and HLA in healthy donors. Study as a whole: When 300 to 500 donors were genotyped, about 86% of them were found to fall in the Caucasian-associated ancestry cluster.

CDR3 length: 14 amino acids. The trim removed 4 bases at V and 5 bases at J, leaving 6 bases unmatched. CDR1 and CDR2 from the germline V gene are SQVTM and ANQGSEA. Study findings and constraints: Prior analysis indicated that the majority of TCR beta V segments exhibited productivity approximately 87% or approximately 30% of the time. Common viral pathogens (according to a later analysis) appeared linked to several of the most significant clusters.

Comments on this clone: What it recognizes is unknown.

Primers included in the PCR were 60 Vbeta and 13 Jbeta primers. Sequencing was performed with immunoSEQ multiplex PCR; in TCRdb, only in-frame clones are kept and a portion is missing. The table includes about 150,000 clones, less than 80% detected once. The gene calls are TRBV29-1 and TRBJ1-1, with 11 bases that match TRBD1. The source is a man aged 30 to 39 in good health and CMV-seronegative. Specimen: PBMCs. The chain's CDR3 is CSVAAGTGGTEAFF. CDR3 coding DNA: TGCAGCGTTGCCGCCGGGACAGGGGGGACTGAAGCTTTCTTT.